Sequencing of this T cell receptor beta chain was carried out in a study of shared clonotypes between healthy human individuals. PCR replicates from unsorted PBMC used roughly 300 ng DNA, and this amount was 32,000 or so T cell genomes. Profiled with immunoSEQ multiplex PCR; TCRdb holds only in-frame clones, not every one. The sample shows a few hundred thousand clones, around 78% of them seen only once. Findings of the study overall: Among donors, sharing of clonotypes was expected to be affected by sequencing depth.

This CDR3 spans 13 amino acids. V dropped 2 bases and J dropped 7 bases, with 14 bases sitting between them. Germline V gene data show CDR1 as GTSNPN and CDR2 as SVGIG (reference sequence). To note about this clone: Antigen: not known.

Sample: PBMCs. The chain recombines TRBV30 with TRBJ2-5, with D possibly matching TRBD2 (5 bases). This sequence was found in a woman aged 40 to 50 in good health. Some clones in this sample may be carry-over from other donors' samples. The DNA for the CDR3 is TGTGCCTGGAGTCTCGGAGGAACTTGGACCCAGTACTTC. Translating gives CAWSLGGTWTQYF.